The 10 T cell receptor beta chains below were found in one sample sequenced in a study of identical twins (TCRdb year 2016). The library was generated by 5' RACE. The sample was run on an Illumina HiSeq 2000. The raw public reads went through TCRdb reprocessing: fastp at Q25, MiXCR clone calling, in-frame beta chains kept. Entries are consolidated by CDR3 protein sequence, retaining the most common genes and DNA. The sample yields roughly 220,000 distinct CDR3 sequences; over 5% were counted once. The ten largest clones capture approximately 15% of the sample. This same sample was also taken into another study, of T cells expressing NK-cell markers.

Material for sequencing was CD8+ T cells sorted from blood. These receptors came from a woman under 30 in good health.

This clonotype was counted many times. This rearrangement joins TRBV12-3 or TRBV12-4 to TRBJ2-7; tentatively, D is TRBD2 (6 bases). Deletions cut 2 bases from V and 0 bases from J, with 17 bases between. CDR3 length: 17 residues. The DNA of the CDR3 is TGTGCCAGCAGTTTACCGGAGGGGTCCGGGGGCTCCTACGAGCAGTACTTC. Translation: CASSLPEGSGGSYEQYF.

Ten or more counts support this clonotype. The J gene is TRBJ2-5, the V gene TRBV4-2, with TRBD2 matching over 10 bases. Per the germline V gene, CDR1 is LGHNA and CDR2 is YNFKEQ. This CDR3 comprises 18 residues. The J segment lost 5 bases and the V segment lost 0 bases, leaving 12 bases of the junction unmatched. The CDR3 loop reads CASSQDLGLGTSEETQYF. The CDR3 region has the DNA TGTGCCAGCAGCCAAGATCTAGGCCTCGGGACTAGCGAGGAGACCCAGTACTTC.

The V gene is TRBV29-1, the J gene TRBJ1-1; 7 positions agree with TRBD1. V lost 3 bases and J lost 3; bases outside the gene matches: 13. The CDR3 runs to 16 residues. CDR1 and CDR2 from the germline V gene are SQVTM and ANQGSEA. The CDR3 sequence is CSVDFRDSSVHTEAFF. CDR3 DNA sequence: TGCAGCGTTGACTTTCGGGACAGCTCTGTTCACACTGAAGCTTTCTTT.

This clonotype has just a few counts. The chain couples TRBV9 to TRBJ1-3, with 7 bases aligning to TRBD1. Germline lookup yields CDR1 SGDLS and CDR2 YYNGEE. This CDR3 is 14 amino acids long. The junction had 1 base not matched to a gene; V was cut back by 1 base and J by 3 bases. The CDR3 here is CASSVNRGGNTIYF. CDR3 coding DNA: TGTGCCAGCAGCGTAAACAGGGGTGGAAACACCATATATTTT. Drawing the rest from reference TRBV9 and TRBJ1-3, the complete variable domain is DSGVTQTPKHLITATGQRVTLRCSPRSGDLSVYWYQQSLDQGLQFLIQYYNGEERAKGNILERFSAQQFPDLHSELNLSSLELGDSALYFCASSVNRGGNTIYFGEGSWLTVV.

V usage is TRBV16 and J usage is TRBJ1-5; D uncertain. Trimming removed 0 bases at V and 6 bases at J, with 9 bases between. The CDR3 is made up of 14 amino acids. Germline loops: CDR1 KGHSY, CDR2 FQNENV. This CDR3 is CASSQSGAGQPQHF. CDR3 sequence (DNA): TGTGCCAGCAGCCAATCCGGAGCGGGTCAGCCCCAGCATTTT. Filled out from reference TRBV16 and TRBJ1-5, the complete variable domain reads GEEVAQTPKHLVRGEGQKAKLYCAPIKGHSYVFWYQQVLKNEFKFLISFQNENVFDETGMPKERFSAKCLPNSPCSLEIQATKLEDSAVYFCASSQSGAGQPQHFGDGTRLSIL.

This clonotype was observed a handful of times. The V call is TRBV9, the J call TRBJ1-1; D might be TRBD1 (6 bases). V dropped 3 bases and J dropped 7 bases, with 13 bases sitting between them. Germline values: CDR1 SGDLS, CDR2 YYNGEE. The CDR3 extends over 13 amino acids. DNA of the CDR3: TGTGCCAGCAGCGCCATGACAGGAGGTGAAGCTTTCTTT. It is translated as CASSAMTGGEAFF.

This clonotype was detected a few times. V and J are TRBV10-3 and TRBJ1-1, with 10 bases aligning to TRBD1. V shed 11 bases and J 1 base; nucleotides not matched to a gene: 4. Per the germline V gene, CDR1 is ENHRY and CDR2 is SYGVKD. The CDR3 spans 13 residues. CDR3 protein: CAVWTGGNTEAFF. The CDR3 DNA reads as TGTGCCGTCTGGACAGGGGGGAACACTGAAGCTTTCTTT.

V gene TRBV14 combines with J gene TRBJ2-7; a weak D match, TRBD2 (5 bases). Germline V lookup: CDR1 SGHDN, CDR2 FVKESK. This CDR3 region has 15 residues. V was shortened by 2 bases and J by 7 bases, with 18 bases between the two germline ends. For the CDR3, the DNA is TGTGCCAGCAGCCAATGGGATGGCCCTTCGGGGGAGCAGTACTTC. Its translation: CASSQWDGPSGEQYF.

The chain recombines TRBV29-1 with TRBJ2-7; D is tentatively TRBD1 or TRBD2 (5 bases each). Looked up from germline, CDR1 is SQVTM and CDR2 is ANQGSEA. Trimming took 8 bases from V and 3 from J, leaving 17 bases between them. The CDR3 extends over 13 amino acids. The CDR3 is CSIRSGTHYEQYF. Here the CDR3 DNA reads TGCAGCATTAGGTCGGGGACCCACTACGAGCAGTACTTC.

This clonotype has just a few counts. J is TRBJ2-7 and V is TRBV5-1; possible D gene TRBD1, 5 bases. The CDR3 is 18 residues long. Germline V gives CDR1 SGHRS, CDR2 YFSETQ. The V end lost 2 bases, the J end lost 3 bases, and 24 bases lay between the germline ends. As DNA, the CDR3 is TGCGCCAGCAGCTTTGCCCCCCTTTACAGGCATATCTACTACGAGCAGTACTTC. Its protein product is CASSFAPLYRHIYYEQYF.